This is a list of T cell receptor beta chains from one sample in a study of CD8+ T cells in alopecia areata. TCRdb keeps only in-frame clones here, not all; method: immunoSEQ multiplex PCR. Here the sample spans around 300,000 clones, 60% being singletons. Sequences were derived from CD4+ T cells sorted from blood, sampled at week 52, from a patient treated with tofacitinib. The origin of the receptors is a human donor with alopecia areata. Both conserved end residues are part of each CDR3. The order of the fields is J gene, V gene, CDR3 protein.

j_gene: TRBJ1-2; v_gene: TRBV6-5; CDR3aa: CASSSGTFYGYTF
j_gene: TRBJ1-2; v_gene: TRBV7-9; CDR3aa: CASSFNDRRAGYGYTF
j_gene: TRBJ2-2; v_gene: TRBV6-4; CDR3aa: CASSDGTGGTGELFF
j_gene: TRBJ1-1; v_gene: TRBV9; CDR3aa: CASSVALRPTEAFF
j_gene: TRBJ1-5; v_gene: TRBV5-6; CDR3aa: CASSLESQGVQPQHF
j_gene: TRBJ1-1; v_gene: TRBV29-1; CDR3aa: CSVGGLMNTEAFF
j_gene: TRBJ1-6; v_gene: TRBV13; CDR3aa: CASSGSSSEEQGASSYNSPLHF
j_gene: TRBJ1-3; v_gene: TRBV29-1; CDR3aa: CSVEVQSSGNTIYF
j_gene: TRBJ2-2; v_gene: TRBV29-1; CDR3aa: CSARRDSNTGELFF
j_gene: TRBJ1-1; v_gene: TRBV5-1; CDR3aa: CASSFGGEDTEAFF
j_gene: TRBJ2-5; v_gene: TRBV6-1; CDR3aa: CASSEFSTGLQETQYF
j_gene: TRBJ1-2; v_gene: TRBV15; CDR3aa: CATSRGGNSYGYTF
j_gene: TRBJ2-5; v_gene: TRBV28; CDR3aa: CASTPGRLQETQYF
j_gene: TRBJ1-3; v_gene: TRBV29-1; CDR3aa: CSVDGGGNTIYF
j_gene: TRBJ1-1; v_gene: TRBV29-1; CDR3aa: CSVQSGGEAFF
j_gene: TRBJ1-5; v_gene: TRBV19; CDR3aa: CASNRFNQPQHF
j_gene: TRBJ2-1; v_gene: TRBV7-9; CDR3aa: CASGDRVEQFF
j_gene: TRBJ1-2; v_gene: TRBV30; CDR3aa: CAWSVGERYGYTF
j_gene: TRBJ2-3; v_gene: TRBV29-1; CDR3aa: CSVGSSTDTQYF
j_gene: TRBJ1-6; v_gene: TRBV15; CDR3aa: CATSTYGFGGLDNSPLHF
j_gene: TRBJ2-1; v_gene: TRBV29-1; CDR3aa: CSALPGREQFF
j_gene: TRBJ2-5; v_gene: TRBV11-2; CDR3aa: CASRKAGTGDQETQYF
j_gene: TRBJ1-5; v_gene: TRBV28; CDR3aa: CASSQQNQPQHF
j_gene: TRBJ1-5; v_gene: TRBV11-2; CDR3aa: CASSLDHGQPQHF
j_gene: TRBJ2-3; v_gene: TRBV29-1; CDR3aa: CSVREGSGGATDTQYF
j_gene: TRBJ2-1; v_gene: TRBV7-2; CDR3aa: CASSLAVGGEQFF